The 3 T cell receptor beta chains listed next were all sequenced from one sample in a study of cytomegalovirus exposure and HLA in healthy donors. PCR primers comprised 60 Vbeta and 13 Jbeta primers. Only in-frame clones appear in the TCRdb table, and some are missing; sequencing was by immunoSEQ multiplex PCR. The sample carries roughly 150,000 clones, roughly four fifths recorded once. The sequenced sample consisted of PBMCs. The receptors here all came from a male donor in good health and CMV-seronegative.

The V call is TRBV7-6, the J call TRBJ2-3; 15 positions match TRBD2. Germline trimming cut 3 bases from V and 4 bases from J; bases unmatched to any gene: 11. The CDR3 runs 19 residues. Germline V gene lookup returns CDR1 SGHVS and CDR2 FNYEAQ. The CDR3 DNA is TGTGCCAGCAGCTTGGGACTAGCGGGGGGATTATCCGGAGCAGATACGCAGTATTTT. It specifies CASSLGLAGGLSGADTQYF.

The genes are TRBV19 and TRBJ1-1; 7 nucleotides match TRBD1. Germline CDR1 LNHDA, CDR2 SQIVND (reference sequence). The CDR3 has 13 residues. V lost 4 bases and J lost 4; bases outside the gene matches: 3. CDR3 sequence: CASSTQGVTEAFF. The CDR3 DNA reads as TGTGCCAGTAGTACTCAGGGGGTCACTGAAGCTTTCTTT.

This clone appeared a single time. The rearrangement joins TRBV28 to TRBJ1-5, with 7 bases matching TRBD1. This CDR3 region has 15 residues. J was trimmed by 3 bases and V by 3 bases; bases with no gene match: 5. Looked up from germline, CDR1 is MDHEN and CDR2 is SYDVKM. CDR3 nucleotide sequence: TGTGCCAGCAGTTTCCCGACAGGGAACAATCAGCCCCAGCATTTT. Translating gives CASSFPTGNNQPQHF.